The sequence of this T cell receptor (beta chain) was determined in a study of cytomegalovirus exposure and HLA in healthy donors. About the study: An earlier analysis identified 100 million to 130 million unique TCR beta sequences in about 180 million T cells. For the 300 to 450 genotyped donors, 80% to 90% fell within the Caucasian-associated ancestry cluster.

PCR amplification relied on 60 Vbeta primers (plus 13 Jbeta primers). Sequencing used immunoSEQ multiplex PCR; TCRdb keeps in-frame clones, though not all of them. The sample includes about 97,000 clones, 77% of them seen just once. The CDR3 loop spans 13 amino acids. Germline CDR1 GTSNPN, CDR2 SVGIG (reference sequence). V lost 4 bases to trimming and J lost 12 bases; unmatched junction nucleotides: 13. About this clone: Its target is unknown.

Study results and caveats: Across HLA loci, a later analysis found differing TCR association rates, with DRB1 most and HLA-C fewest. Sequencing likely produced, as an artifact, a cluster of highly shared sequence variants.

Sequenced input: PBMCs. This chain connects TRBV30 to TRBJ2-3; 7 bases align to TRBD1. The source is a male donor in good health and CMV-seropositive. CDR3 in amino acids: CAWTKGTVLSQYF. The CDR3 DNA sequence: TGTGCCTGGACGAAAGGGACAGTGTTATCCCAGTATTTT. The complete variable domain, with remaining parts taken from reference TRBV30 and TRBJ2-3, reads SQTIHQWPATLVQPVGSPLSLECTVEGTSNPNLYWYRQAAGRGLQLLFYSVGIGQISSEVPQNLSASRPQDRQFILSSKKLLLSDSGFYLCAWTKGTVLSQYFGPGTRLTVL.